This T cell receptor beta chain was sequenced during a study of blood T cell repertoires in COVID-19. Measured with immunoSEQ multiplex PCR; TCRdb has only the in-frame clones, and not every one. The sample includes about 130,000 clones, approximately 83% of them seen just once. V was shortened by 1 base and J by 0 bases, with 18 bases between the two germline ends. This CDR3 is built from 18 residues. The germline V gene encodes CDR1 SGHDN and CDR2 FVKESK. Sample: peripheral blood. V is TRBV14 and J is TRBJ1-1; D unclear. This receptor was obtained from a woman aged 80 or over with acute or convalescent COVID-19. The CDR3 protein is CASSQGLWASLMNTEAFF. CDR3 bases: TGTGCCAGCAGCCAAGGATTGTGGGCAAGCCTCATGAACACTGAAGCTTTCTTT.